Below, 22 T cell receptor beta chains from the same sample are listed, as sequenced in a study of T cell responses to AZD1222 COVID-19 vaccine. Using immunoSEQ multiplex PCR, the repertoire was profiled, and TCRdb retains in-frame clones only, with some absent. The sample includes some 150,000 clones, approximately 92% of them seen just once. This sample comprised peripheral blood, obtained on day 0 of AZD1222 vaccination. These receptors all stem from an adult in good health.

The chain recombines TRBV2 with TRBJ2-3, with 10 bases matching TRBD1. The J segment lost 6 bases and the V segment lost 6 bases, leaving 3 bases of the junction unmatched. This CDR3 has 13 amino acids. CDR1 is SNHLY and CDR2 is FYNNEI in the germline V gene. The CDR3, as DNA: TGTGCCAGCAGGGGACAGGGGCGGGATACGCAGTATTTT. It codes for CASRGQGRDTQYF.

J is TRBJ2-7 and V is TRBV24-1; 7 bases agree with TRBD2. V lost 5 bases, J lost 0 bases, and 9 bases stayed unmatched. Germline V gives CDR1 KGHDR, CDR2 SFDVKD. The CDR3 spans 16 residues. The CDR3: CATSAPGRGHSYEQYF. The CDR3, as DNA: TGTGCCACCAGTGCCCCGGGGAGGGGCCACTCCTACGAGCAGTACTTC.

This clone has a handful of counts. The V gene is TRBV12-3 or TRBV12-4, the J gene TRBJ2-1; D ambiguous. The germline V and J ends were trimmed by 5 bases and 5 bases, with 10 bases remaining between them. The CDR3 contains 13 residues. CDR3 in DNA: TGTGCCAGCAGTCCTCGGATGCACAATGAGCAGTTCTTC. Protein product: CASSPRMHNEQFF.

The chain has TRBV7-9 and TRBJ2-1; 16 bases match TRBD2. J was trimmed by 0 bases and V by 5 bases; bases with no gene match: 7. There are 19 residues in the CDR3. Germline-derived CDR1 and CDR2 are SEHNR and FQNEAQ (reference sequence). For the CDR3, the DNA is TGTGCCAGCAGCACCACCGGGACTAGCGGGGGGGGCTCCTACAATGAGCAGTTCTTC. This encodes CASSTTGTSGGGSYNEQFF.

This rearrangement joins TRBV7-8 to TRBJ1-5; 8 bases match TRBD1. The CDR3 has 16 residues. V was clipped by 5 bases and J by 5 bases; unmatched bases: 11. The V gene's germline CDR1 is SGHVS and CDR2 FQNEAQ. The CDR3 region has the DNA TGTGCCAGCAGCCCACGACAGGGGTTTTTGGATCAGCCCCAGCATTTT. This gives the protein CASSPRQGFLDQPQHF.

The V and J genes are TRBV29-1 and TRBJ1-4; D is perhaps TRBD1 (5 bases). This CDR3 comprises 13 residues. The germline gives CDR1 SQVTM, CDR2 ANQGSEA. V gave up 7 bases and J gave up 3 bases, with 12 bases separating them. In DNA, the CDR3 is TGCAGCGCCACGGGACGGTCTAATGAAAAACTGTTTTTT. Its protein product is CSATGRSNEKLFF.

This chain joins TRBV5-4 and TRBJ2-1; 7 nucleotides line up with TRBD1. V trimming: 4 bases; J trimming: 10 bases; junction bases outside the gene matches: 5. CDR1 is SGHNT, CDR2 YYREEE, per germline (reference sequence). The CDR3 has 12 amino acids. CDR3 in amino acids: CASSQTGFEQFF. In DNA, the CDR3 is TGTGCCAGCAGCCAGACAGGGTTCGAGCAGTTCTTC.

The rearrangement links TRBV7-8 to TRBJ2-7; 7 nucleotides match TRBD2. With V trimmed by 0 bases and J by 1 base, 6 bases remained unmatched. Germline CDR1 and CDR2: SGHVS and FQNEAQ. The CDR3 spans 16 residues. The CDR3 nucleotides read TGTGCCAGCAGCTTAGCGACAGCTAGCGGTTCCTACGAGCAGTACTTC. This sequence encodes CASSLATASGSYEQYF.

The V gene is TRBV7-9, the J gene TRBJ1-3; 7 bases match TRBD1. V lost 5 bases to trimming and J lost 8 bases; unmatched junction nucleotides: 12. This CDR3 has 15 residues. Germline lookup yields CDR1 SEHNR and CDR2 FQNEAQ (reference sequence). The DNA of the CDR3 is TGTGCCAGCAGCCCGGGACAGACTTCGGAGGACACCATATATTTT. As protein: CASSPGQTSEDTIYF.

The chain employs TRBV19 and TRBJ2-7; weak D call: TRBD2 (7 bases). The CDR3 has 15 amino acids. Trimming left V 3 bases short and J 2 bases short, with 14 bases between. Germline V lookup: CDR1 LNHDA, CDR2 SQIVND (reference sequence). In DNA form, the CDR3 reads TGTGCCAGTAGTATGAGGTGGCGGGGGCCCTACGAGCAGTACTTC. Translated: CASSMRWRGPYEQYF. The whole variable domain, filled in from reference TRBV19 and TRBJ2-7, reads DGGITQSPKYLFRKEGQNVTLSCEQNLNHDAMYWYRQDPGQGLRLIYYSQIVNDFQKGDIAEGYSVSREKKESFPLTVTSAQKNPTAFYLCASSMRWRGPYEQYFGPGTRLTVT.

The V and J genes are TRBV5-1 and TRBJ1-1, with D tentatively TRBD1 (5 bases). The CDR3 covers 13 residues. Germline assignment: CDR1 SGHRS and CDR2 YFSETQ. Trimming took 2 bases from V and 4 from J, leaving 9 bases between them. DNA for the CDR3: TGCGCCAGCAGCTTCAGGGAGGGCACTGAAGCTTTCTTT. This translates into CASSFREGTEAFF.

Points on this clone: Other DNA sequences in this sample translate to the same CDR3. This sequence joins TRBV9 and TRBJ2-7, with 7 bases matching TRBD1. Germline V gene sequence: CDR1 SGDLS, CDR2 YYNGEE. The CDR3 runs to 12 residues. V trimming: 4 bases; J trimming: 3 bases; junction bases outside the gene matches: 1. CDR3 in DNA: TGTGCCAGCAGCCCAGGGGGCTACGAGCAGTACTTC. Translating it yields CASSPGGYEQYF.

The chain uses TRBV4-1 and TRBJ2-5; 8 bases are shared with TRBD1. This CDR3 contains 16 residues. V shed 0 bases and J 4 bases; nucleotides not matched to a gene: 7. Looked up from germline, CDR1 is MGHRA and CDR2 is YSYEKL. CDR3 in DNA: TGCGCCAGCAGCCAAGACAGGGGGCTCGGGGGAGAGACCCAGTACTTC. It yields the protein CASSQDRGLGGETQYF.

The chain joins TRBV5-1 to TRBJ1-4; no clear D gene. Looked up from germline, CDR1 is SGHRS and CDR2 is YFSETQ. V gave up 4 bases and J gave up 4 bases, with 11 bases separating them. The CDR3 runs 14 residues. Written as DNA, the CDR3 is TGCGCCAGCAGCCTACTGACGGGTAATGAAAAACTGTTTTTT. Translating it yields CASSLLTGNEKLFF.

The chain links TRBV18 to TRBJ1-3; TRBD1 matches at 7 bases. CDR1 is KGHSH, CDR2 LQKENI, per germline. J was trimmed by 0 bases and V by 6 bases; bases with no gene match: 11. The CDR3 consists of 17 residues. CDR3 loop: CASSEGQLFFSGNTIYF. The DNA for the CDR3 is TGTGCCAGCTCGGAGGGACAGCTCTTCTTCTCTGGAAACACCATATATTTT.

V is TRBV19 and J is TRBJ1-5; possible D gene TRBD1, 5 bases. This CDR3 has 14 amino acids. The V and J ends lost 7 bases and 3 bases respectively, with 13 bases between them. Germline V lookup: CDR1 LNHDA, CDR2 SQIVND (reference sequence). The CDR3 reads CASIGDSLNQPQHF. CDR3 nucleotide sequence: TGTGCCAGTATTGGTGACAGCCTCAATCAGCCCCAGCATTTT.

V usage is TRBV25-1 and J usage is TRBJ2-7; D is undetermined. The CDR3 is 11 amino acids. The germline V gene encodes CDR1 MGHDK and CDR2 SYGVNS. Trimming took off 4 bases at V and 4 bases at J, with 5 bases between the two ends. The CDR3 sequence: CASSVNYEQYF. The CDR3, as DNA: TGTGCCAGCAGTGTGAATTACGAGCAGTACTTC.

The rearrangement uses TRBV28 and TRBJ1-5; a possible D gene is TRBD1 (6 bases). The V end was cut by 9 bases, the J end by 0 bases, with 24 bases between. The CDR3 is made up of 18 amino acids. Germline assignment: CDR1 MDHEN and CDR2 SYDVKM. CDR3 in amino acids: CASTSRDTRSYSNQPQHF. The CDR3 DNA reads TGTGCCAGTACCAGCCGGGACACCAGATCCTATAGCAATCAGCCCCAGCATTTT.

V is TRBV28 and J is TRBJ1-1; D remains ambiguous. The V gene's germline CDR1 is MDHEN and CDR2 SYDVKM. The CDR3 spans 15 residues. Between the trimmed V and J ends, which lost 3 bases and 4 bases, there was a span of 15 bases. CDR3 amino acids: CASSFQSGVGTEAFF. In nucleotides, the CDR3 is TGTGCCAGCAGTTTCCAGTCCGGGGTGGGCACTGAAGCTTTCTTT.

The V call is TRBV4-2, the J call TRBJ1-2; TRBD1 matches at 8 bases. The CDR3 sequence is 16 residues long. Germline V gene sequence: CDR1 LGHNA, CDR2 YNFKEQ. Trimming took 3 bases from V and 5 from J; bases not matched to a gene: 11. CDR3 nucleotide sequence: TGTGCCAGCAGCCAGACCGGGACAGGCGCCGATTATGGCTACACCTTC. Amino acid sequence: CASSQTGTGADYGYTF.

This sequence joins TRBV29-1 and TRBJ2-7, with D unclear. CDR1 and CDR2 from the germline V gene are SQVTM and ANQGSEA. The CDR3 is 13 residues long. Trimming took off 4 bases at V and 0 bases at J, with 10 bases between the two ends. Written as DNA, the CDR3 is TGCAGCGTTGTAGGCGGATCCTCCTACGAGCAGTACTTC. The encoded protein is CSVVGGSSYEQYF.

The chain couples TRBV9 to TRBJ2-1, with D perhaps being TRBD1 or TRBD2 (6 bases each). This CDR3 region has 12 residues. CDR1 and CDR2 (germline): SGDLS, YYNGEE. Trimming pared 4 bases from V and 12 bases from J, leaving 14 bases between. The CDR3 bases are TGTGCCAGCAGCATCGGGGGCATGGGGCAGTTCTTC. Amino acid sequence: CASSIGGMGQFF.